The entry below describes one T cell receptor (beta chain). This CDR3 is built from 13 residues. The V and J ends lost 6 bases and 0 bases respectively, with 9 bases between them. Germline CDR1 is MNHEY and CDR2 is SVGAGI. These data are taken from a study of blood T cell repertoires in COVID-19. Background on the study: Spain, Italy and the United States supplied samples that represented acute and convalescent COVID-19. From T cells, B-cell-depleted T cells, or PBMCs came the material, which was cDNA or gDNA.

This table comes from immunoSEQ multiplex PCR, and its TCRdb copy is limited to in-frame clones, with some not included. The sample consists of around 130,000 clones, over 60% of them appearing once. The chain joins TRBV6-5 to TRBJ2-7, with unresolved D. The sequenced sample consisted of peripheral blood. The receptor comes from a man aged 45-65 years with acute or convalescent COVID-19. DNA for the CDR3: TGTGCCAGCAGCCGACCTAGCTCCTACGAGCAGTACGTC. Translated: CASSRPSSYEQYV.